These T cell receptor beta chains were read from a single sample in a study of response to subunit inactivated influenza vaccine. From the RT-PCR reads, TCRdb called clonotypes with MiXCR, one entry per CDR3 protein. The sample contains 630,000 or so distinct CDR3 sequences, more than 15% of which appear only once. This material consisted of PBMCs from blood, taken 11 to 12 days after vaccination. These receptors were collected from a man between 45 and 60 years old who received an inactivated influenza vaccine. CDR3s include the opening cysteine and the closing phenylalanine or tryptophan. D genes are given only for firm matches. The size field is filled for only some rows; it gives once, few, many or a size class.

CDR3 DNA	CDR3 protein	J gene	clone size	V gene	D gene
TGTGCCAGCCAAGGAGTTTCCTACGAGCAGTACTTC	CASQGVSYEQYF	TRBJ2-7	many	TRBV6-2/TRBV6-3	.
TGTGCCAGCAGCTCCCCCGAGGGGGTACGATCACCCCTCCACTTT	CASSSPEGVRSPLHF	TRBJ1-6	.	TRBV11-2	.
TGTGCCACCTCATTATCCTACGAGCAGTACTTC	CATSLSYEQYF	TRBJ2-7	.	TRBV2	.
TGTGCCATTTTGGGCCGGGACCAGCAGTTCTTC	CAILGRDQQFF	TRBJ2-1	.	TRBV7-9	.
TGTGCCAGCAGTTTAGCGCAACTAGCGGGAGGGTCATACAATGAGCAGTTCTTC	CASSLAQLAGGSYNEQFF	TRBJ2-1	.	TRBV12-3/TRBV12-4	TRBD2
TGTGCCAGCAGTTACGGCGGGGGGGCTTTCAATGAGCAGTTCTTC	CASSYGGGAFNEQFF	TRBJ2-1	few	TRBV6-2/TRBV6-3	TRBD2
TGTGCCAGCAGCCTTAATCCGACAGGGGCTGGCTATGGCTACACCTTC	CASSLNPTGAGYGYTF	TRBJ1-2	.	TRBV7-2	TRBD1
TGCAGTGCTAACTCTGGGGCTAATGAAAAACTGTTTTTT	CSANSGANEKLFF	TRBJ1-4	few	TRBV20-1	.
TGTGCCAGCAGCTTATATGGCGCGGGGGCCTACAATGAGCAGTTCTTC	CASSLYGAGAYNEQFF	TRBJ2-1	few	TRBV7-3	TRBD2
TGTGCCATCAGTGAGTCCCCTCTGGCCAGGAGGGCCGTGATAAGAACAGATACGCAGTATTTT	CAISESPLARRAVIRTDTQYF	TRBJ2-3	.	TRBV10-3	.
TGTGCCAGCAGTCCCGGGACAGGGGATGGAAACACCATATATTTT	CASSPGTGDGNTIYF	TRBJ1-3	few	TRBV12-3/TRBV12-4	TRBD1
TGTGCCATCAGCCCCGGGCTGTCAGATACGCAGTATTTT	CAISPGLSDTQYF	TRBJ2-3	.	TRBV4-2	.
TGTGCCAGCACCCTGTCAGGGGGCCACACTGAAGCTTTCTTT	CASTLSGGHTEAFF	TRBJ1-1	.	TRBV28	TRBD1
TGTGCCAGCGGGCGGCACAGAGCAACTAATGAAAAACTGTTTTTT	CASGRHRATNEKLFF	TRBJ1-4	.	TRBV27	.
TGTGCCAGCAGTCCGAGGGGAGCTAGCGGGGTTTCCTACAATGAGCAGTTCTTC	CASSPRGASGVSYNEQFF	TRBJ2-1	.	TRBV6-1	TRBD2
TGCAGTATAGGACGGGCGGGGGCTAATGAAAAACTGTTTTTT	CSIGRAGANEKLFF	TRBJ1-4	.	TRBV20-1	.
TGTGCCAGCAGTTCAGGACCGGGACAGGGAACCTACGAGCAGTACTTC	CASSSGPGQGTYEQYF	TRBJ2-7	few	TRBV12-3/TRBV12-4	TRBD1
TGTGCCAGCACCCCCGGGACAGGGAGACCCCTCCACTTT	CASTPGTGRPLHF	TRBJ1-6	.	TRBV12-3/TRBV12-4	TRBD1
TGTGCCAGCAGTTATAGGGGGGGTTACGCCGGGGAGCTGTTTTTT	CASSYRGGYAGELFF	TRBJ2-2	.	TRBV6-2/TRBV6-3	.
TGTGCCAGCAGCGGGAACAGTGACTGGGAGACCCAGTACTTC	CASSGNSDWETQYF	TRBJ2-5	few	TRBV7-6	.
TGTGCCAGCAGCTTAACCTACGGACGGGGGCTACAAGAGACCCAGTACTTC	CASSLTYGRGLQETQYF	TRBJ2-5	.	TRBV7-9	.
TGTGCCAGCACTTCGATAGGGGGCTTATACAATGAGCAGTTCTTC	CASTSIGGLYNEQFF	TRBJ2-1	few	TRBV2	TRBD1
TGTGCCAGCAGCACGACAGGGGTAAAGGGACAGCCCCAGCATTTT	CASSTTGVKGQPQHF	TRBJ1-5	few	TRBV12-3/TRBV12-4	TRBD1
TGTGCCAGCAGTTTATCAGGGCACAACTCCTACGAGCAGTACTTC	CASSLSGHNSYEQYF	TRBJ2-7	few	TRBV28	.
TGTGCCAGCAGTTCCACATCCAGGGGAACCCCCTACGAGCAGTACTTC	CASSSTSRGTPYEQYF	TRBJ2-7	.	TRBV27	.
TGTGCCAGCAGTTTCGATTTTGTACTACAGGGCCACGAGCAGTACTTC	CASSFDFVLQGHEQYF	TRBJ2-7	.	TRBV28	.
.	CASSWGQGTVKEFF	TRBJ2-1	few	TRBV5-6	.
TGTGCCAGCAGTGAACCGGGGGTCCAAGAGACCCAGTACTTC	CASSEPGVQETQYF	TRBJ2-5	.	TRBV6-1	.
TGTGCCAGCAGGGGGTTGAGCACCGGGGAGCTGTTTTTT	CASRGLSTGELFF	TRBJ2-2	few	TRBV6-2/TRBV6-3	.